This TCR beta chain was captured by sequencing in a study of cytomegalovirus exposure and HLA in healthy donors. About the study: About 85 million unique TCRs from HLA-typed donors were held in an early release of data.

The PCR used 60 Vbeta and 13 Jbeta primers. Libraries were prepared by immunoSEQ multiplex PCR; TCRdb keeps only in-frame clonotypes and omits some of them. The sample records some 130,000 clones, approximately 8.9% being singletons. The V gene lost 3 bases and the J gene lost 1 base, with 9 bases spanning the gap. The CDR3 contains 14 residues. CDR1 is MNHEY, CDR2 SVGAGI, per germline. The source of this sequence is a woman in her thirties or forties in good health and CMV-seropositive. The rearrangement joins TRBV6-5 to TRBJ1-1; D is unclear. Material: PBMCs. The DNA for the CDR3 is TGTGCCAGCAGTTATTCTCAACAGAACACTGAAGCTTTCTTT. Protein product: CASSYSQQNTEAFF.